These 7 T cell receptor beta chains came from one sample sequenced in a study of regulatory T cells in long-lasting Graves disease. Researchers made TCR beta libraries by using iRepertoire HTBI primers and running Arm-PCR on CDR3 regions. TCRdb recomputed calls from the multiplex PCR reads with MiXCR, one row per CDR3 protein. The sample has around 460,000 distinct CDR3 sequences, approximately 23% seen once; the top ten hold approximately 14%. Noted time point: persistent/refractory GD, antithyroid drugs over 5 years with positive TRAb. TCR sequences were obtained from RNA taken from PBMCs. Sequenced material: peripheral blood mononuclear cells (PBMCs), taken when the disease was refractory, from a patient treated with antithyroid drugs. These receptors all stem from a female donor with Graves disease.

This clonotype was detected many times. The V call is TRBV7-8, the J call TRBJ2-5; D might be TRBD2 (5 bases). V was clipped by 0 bases and J by 2 bases, with 10 bases between them. Looked up from germline, CDR1 is SGHVS and CDR2 is FQNEAQ. This CDR3 is built from 15 residues. CDR3 DNA sequence: TGTGCCAGCAGCTTAGCGCACAGCGGTCAAGAGACCCAGTACTTC. This sequence encodes CASSLAHSGQETQYF.

There are many counts of this clonotype. The chain combines TRBV7-2 with TRBJ2-7; D is tentatively TRBD1 or TRBD2 (5 bases each). The CDR3 is made up of 15 amino acids. With 4 bases removed from V and 3 bases from J, the gap between germline ends came to 16 bases. Germline V CDR1 and CDR2: SGHTA, FQGNSA. The CDR3 region is CASSSTRDGRYEQYF. CDR3 sequence (DNA): TGTGCCAGCAGCTCGACCCGGGACGGGCGCTACGAGCAGTACTTC. The full variable domain, in which reference TRBV7-2 and TRBJ2-7 provide the parts outside the CDR3, is GAGVSQSPSNKVTEKGKDVELRCDPISGHTALYWYRQSLGQGLEFLIYFQGNSAPDKSGLPSDRFSAERTGGSVSTLTIQRTQQEDSAVYLCASSSTRDGRYEQYFGPGTRLTVT.

This clonotype was picked up many times. The chain links TRBV28 to TRBJ1-1; D ambiguous. Deletions cut 3 bases from V and 8 bases from J, with 10 bases between. The length of the CDR3 is 12 residues. The germline V gene encodes CDR1 MDHEN and CDR2 SYDVKM. CDR3 DNA: TGTGCCAGCAGTTTGTGGGGAGGCGAAGCTTTCTTT. This gives the protein CASSLWGGEAFF.

The genes are TRBV11-2 and TRBJ2-3; TRBD2 aligns across 7 bases. The CDR3 loop spans 16 amino acids. The ends lost 3 bases at V and 3 bases at J; junction bases unmatched: 9. Per the germline V gene, CDR1 is SGHAT and CDR2 is FQNNGV. The CDR3: CASSLAGAWGTDTQYF. In DNA, the CDR3 is TGTGCCAGCAGCTTGGCGGGAGCGTGGGGGACAGATACGCAGTATTTT. Supplemented by reference TRBV11-2 and TRBJ2-3, the full variable domain reads EAGVAQSPRYKIIEKRQSVAFWCNPISGHATLYWYQQILGQGPKLLIQFQNNGVVDDSQLPKDRFSAERLKGVDSTLKIQPAKLEDSAVYLCASSLAGAWGTDTQYFGPGTRLTVL.

The chain recombines TRBV28 with TRBJ2-1, with TRBD2 as a possible D gene (6 bases). The V gene's germline CDR1 is MDHEN and CDR2 SYDVKM. This CDR3 is built from 14 residues. Trimming pared 4 bases from V and 5 bases from J, leaving 12 bases between. The DNA of the CDR3 is TGTGCCAGCAGTTCGCGGGACCCCCACAATGAGCAGTTCTTC. Protein product: CASSSRDPHNEQFF.

This clonotype was counted only a few times. The rearrangement links TRBV7-2 to TRBJ1-4, with unresolved D. Germline V gene data show CDR1 as SGHTA and CDR2 as FQGNSA. Trimming shortened V by 3 bases and J by 6 bases, and 11 bases separated the two germline ends. This CDR3 is built from 14 residues. CDR3 protein: CASSLSVTDEKLFF. The CDR3 DNA reads TGTGCCAGCAGCTTGTCTGTAACAGATGAAAAACTGTTTTTT.

The chain has TRBV10-3 and TRBJ1-5, with D hard to call. The CDR3 is made up of 15 amino acids. CDR1 and CDR2 (germline): ENHRY, SYGVKD. Trimming shortened V by 1 base and J by 2 bases, and 9 bases separated the two germline ends. The CDR3: CAISELGLGNQPQHF. CDR3 sequence (DNA): TGTGCCATCAGTGAGTTGGGTTTGGGCAATCAGCCCCAGCATTTT.